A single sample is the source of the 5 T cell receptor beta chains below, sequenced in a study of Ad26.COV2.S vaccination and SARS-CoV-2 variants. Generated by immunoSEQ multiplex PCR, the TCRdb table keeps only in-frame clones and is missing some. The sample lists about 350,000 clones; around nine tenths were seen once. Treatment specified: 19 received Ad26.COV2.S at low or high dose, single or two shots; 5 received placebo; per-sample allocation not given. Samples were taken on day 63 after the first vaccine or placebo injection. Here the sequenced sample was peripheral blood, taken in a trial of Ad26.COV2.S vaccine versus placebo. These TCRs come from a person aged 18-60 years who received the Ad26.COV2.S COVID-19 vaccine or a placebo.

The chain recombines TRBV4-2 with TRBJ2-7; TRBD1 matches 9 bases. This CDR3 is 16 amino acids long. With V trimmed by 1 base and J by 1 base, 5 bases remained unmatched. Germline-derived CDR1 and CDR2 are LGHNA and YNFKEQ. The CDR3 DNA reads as TGTGCCAGCAGCCAAGGGACAGGGGCGACTTCCTACGAGCAGTACTTC. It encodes CASSQGTGATSYEQYF.

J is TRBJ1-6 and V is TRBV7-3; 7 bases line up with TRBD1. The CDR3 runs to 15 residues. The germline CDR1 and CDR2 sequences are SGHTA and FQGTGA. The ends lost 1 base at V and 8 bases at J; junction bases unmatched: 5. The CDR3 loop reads CASSLKGRGDSPLHF. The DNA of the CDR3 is TGTGCCAGCAGCTTAAAGGGCAGGGGGGATTCACCCCTCCACTTT.

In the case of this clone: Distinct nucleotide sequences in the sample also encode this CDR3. In nucleotides, the CDR3 is TGTGCCAGCAGTGATGGACAGGGGGATGGCTACACCTTC. Amino acids: CASSDGQGDGYTF. The chain uses TRBV2 and TRBJ1-2; TRBD1 aligns across 10 bases. The germline gives CDR1 SNHLY, CDR2 FYNNEI. The V segment lost 3 bases and the J segment 6 bases; nucleotides outside the gene matches: 1. This CDR3 spans 13 amino acids.

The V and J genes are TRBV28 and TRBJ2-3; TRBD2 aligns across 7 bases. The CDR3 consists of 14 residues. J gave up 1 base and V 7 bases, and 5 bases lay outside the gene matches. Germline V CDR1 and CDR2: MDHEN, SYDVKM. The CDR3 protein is CASITSDGTDTQYF. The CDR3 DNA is TGTGCCAGCATTACTAGCGACGGCACAGATACGCAGTATTTT.

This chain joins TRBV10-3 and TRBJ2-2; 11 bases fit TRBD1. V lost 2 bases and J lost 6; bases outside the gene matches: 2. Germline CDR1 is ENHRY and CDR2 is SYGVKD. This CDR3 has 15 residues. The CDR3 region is CAISEGQGAAGELFF. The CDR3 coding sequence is TGTGCCATCAGTGAGGGACAGGGGGCCGCCGGGGAGCTGTTTTTT.